One and the same sample provided the 17 T cell receptor beta chains below, sequenced in a study of blood T cells in healthy people across ages. With a J-beta primer mix and a sample-barcoded 5' primer, a second PCR ran about 7 to 12 cycles. TCRdb processed the 5' RACE reads anew with MiXCR; each CDR3 protein has one entry. The sample yields 750,000 to 950,000 distinct CDR3 sequences, less than 70% seen once. Sequenced input: blood. These receptor sequences come from a man older than 75 in good health.

The V gene is TRBV20-1, the J gene TRBJ1-2; 7 nucleotides agree with TRBD1. The CDR3 runs 15 residues. Germline lookup yields CDR1 DFQATT and CDR2 SNEGSKA (reference sequence). V trimming: 4 bases; J trimming: 4 bases; junction bases outside the gene matches: 12. The DNA of the CDR3 is TGCAGTGCTACCGGGCAGGGACAGACCATCTATGGCTACACCTTC. Amino acid sequence: CSATGQGQTIYGYTF.

This sequence joins TRBV12-3 or TRBV12-4 and TRBJ1-1; no clear D. This CDR3 is built from 13 residues. V was clipped by 2 bases and J by 1 base, with 5 bases between them. The CDR3 spells CASSLTQNTEAFF. The CDR3 DNA sequence: TGTGCCAGCAGTTTAACACAGAACACTGAAGCTTTCTTT.

This sequence joins TRBV21-1 and TRBJ2-3; the table names TRBD2, a call not compared with the DNA. TRBV21-1 is recorded as a pseudogene. This CDR3 comprises 13 residues. CDR3 bases: TGTGCCAGAAAAGCGGGAGGGCCCAGATACGCGTATTTT. Residues: CARKAGGPRYAYF.

A word on this clonotype: The junction does not match germline at one end; this may be a read error. This sequence joins TRBV14 and TRBJ1-2, with D hard to call. CDR1 and CDR2 from the germline V gene are SGHDN and FVKESK. The CDR3 is 12 residues long. CDR3 DNA: TGTGCCAGCAGCCAAGCCCTCTATGCCTACACCTTC. Translating it yields CASSQALYAYTF. The whole variable domain, filled in from reference TRBV14 and TRBJ1-2, reads EAGVTQFPSHSVIEKGQTVTLRCDPISGHDNLYWYRRVMGKEIKFLLHFVKESKQDESGMPNNRFLAERTGGTYSTLKVQPAELEDSGVYFCASSQALYAYTFGSGTRLTVV.

This chain uses TRBV20-1 with TRBJ2-2, with TRBD2 identical over 10 bases. V dropped 0 bases and J dropped 4; count of bases not matched to a gene: 2. Looked up from germline, CDR1 is DFQATT and CDR2 is SNEGSKA (reference sequence). The CDR3 is 15 amino acids. The CDR3 DNA sequence: TGCAGTGCTAGAGATAGCGGGAGGCTCACCGGGGAGCTGTTTTTT. Its translation: CSARDSGRLTGELFF.

V gene TRBV27 combines with J gene TRBJ1-5; no reliable D call. This CDR3 has 16 residues. The V gene lost 1 base and the J gene lost 0 bases, with 10 bases spanning the gap. Per the germline V gene, CDR1 is MNHEY and CDR2 is SMNVEV (reference sequence). CDR3 sequence (DNA): TGTGCCAGCAGTTTATTTGCATCCGTTAGCAATCAGCCCCAGCATTTT. Its translation: CASSLFASVSNQPQHF.

Turning to this clonotype: A much larger clone differs by one base, so this may be a read error. V and J are TRBV20-1 and TRBJ2-7; 8 positions match TRBD1. Trimming at V came to 2 bases and at J to 7 bases, leaving 10 bases not matched to a gene. Germline V gene lookup returns CDR1 DFQATT and CDR2 SNEGSKA (reference sequence). The CDR3 sequence is 14 residues long. CDR3 nucleotides: TGCAGTGCTAGAATCCCCGCCACAGGGGGTGAGCAGTACTTC. Its translation: CSARIPATGGEQYF.

This clonotype showed up just a few times. The V and J genes are TRBV25-1 and TRBJ1-2; D remains ambiguous. CDR3 length equals 11 residues. Germline V CDR1 and CDR2: MGHDK, SYGVNS. Trimming took 8 bases from V and 5 from J, leaving 9 bases between them. The CDR3 region is CASGEGYGYTF. CDR3 DNA: TGTGCCAGCGGGGAGGGTTATGGCTACACCTTC.

V gene TRBV20-1 combines with J gene TRBJ2-6; the D gene is possibly TRBD1 (6 bases). Trimming cost V 3 bases and J 1 base, with 13 bases left between them. This CDR3 is built from 16 residues. Germline lookup yields CDR1 DFQATT and CDR2 SNEGSKA (reference sequence). In DNA, the CDR3 is TGCAGTGCTAGGGAAAACAGGGTATCTGGGGCCAACGTCCTGACTTTC. This translates into CSARENRVSGANVLTF.

J is TRBJ1-2 and V is TRBV5-6, with a tentative D call TRBD1 (6 bases). The germline V gene encodes CDR1 SGHDT and CDR2 YYEEEE. Trimming shortened V by 2 bases and J by 8 bases, and 16 bases separated the two germline ends. The CDR3 runs to 14 residues. The CDR3 is CASSLGGGGHGYTF. The CDR3 region has the DNA TGTGCCAGCAGCTTAGGGGGAGGAGGTCACGGCTACACCTTC.

This sequence joins TRBV5-6 and TRBJ2-5; tentative D call: TRBD1 (6 bases). V lost 2 bases and J lost 1, with 12 bases in between. From germline, CDR1 is SGHDT and CDR2 YYEEEE. The CDR3 is 15 amino acids. The CDR3 loop reads CASSLVTGIQETQYF. The CDR3 DNA is TGTGCCAGCAGCTTAGTGACAGGTATCCAAGAGACCCAGTACTTC.

This chain joins TRBV7-9 and TRBJ2-2, with D maybe TRBD1 (5 bases). V was pared by 2 bases and J by 4 bases, with 11 bases between. This CDR3 is built from 15 residues. Germline V gene lookup returns CDR1 SEHNR and CDR2 FQNEAQ (reference sequence). CDR3 DNA: TGTGCCAGCAGCTTATCGACAGTCCCCACCGGGGAGCTGTTTTTT. Translated, it gives CASSLSTVPTGELFF.

V usage is TRBV4-2 and J usage is TRBJ2-7; 10 nucleotides align to TRBD2. The CDR3 covers 15 residues. Trimming removed 3 bases from V and 2 bases from J; junction bases left unmatched: 4. Per germline, CDR1 LGHNA and CDR2 YNFKEQ. CDR3 DNA sequence: TGTGCCAGCAGCCATCTAGCGGGAGCTCCCTACGAGCAGTACTTC. Its translation is CASSHLAGAPYEQYF.

V usage is TRBV7-6 and J usage is TRBJ2-3; D tentatively reads TRBD1 or TRBD2 (5 bases each). Trimming took off 6 bases at V and 9 bases at J, with 16 bases between the two ends. CDR3 length: 13 amino acids. From germline, CDR1 is SGHVS and CDR2 FNYEAQ. CDR3 sequence: CASSWTRGETQYF. The CDR3 DNA follows: TGTGCCAGCAGTTGGACCCGAGGGGAGACGCAGTATTTT.

This clonotype was seen more than once but under ten times. The V call is TRBV20-1, the J call TRBJ1-1; possibly TRBD1 for D (6 bases). The V end was cut by 0 bases, the J end by 6 bases, with 14 bases between. This CDR3 contains 14 residues. Germline lookup yields CDR1 DFQATT and CDR2 SNEGSKA (reference sequence). The CDR3 DNA sequence: TGCAGTGCTAGAGATCCCCCTAGGGGGTCTGAAGCTTTCTTT. This gives the protein CSARDPPRGSEAFF.

This sequence joins TRBV2 and TRBJ2-5; no clear D gene. Between the trimmed V and J ends, which lost 6 bases and 5 bases, there was a span of 10 bases. The CDR3 consists of 12 residues. Germline V gives CDR1 SNHLY, CDR2 FYNNEI. CDR3 protein: CASRQSLETQYF. The CDR3 coding sequence is TGTGCCAGCAGACAGTCTCTCGAGACCCAGTACTTC.

The V call is TRBV13, the J call TRBJ1-1; 7 bases agree with TRBD1. The V segment lost 5 bases and the J segment 4 bases; nucleotides outside the gene matches: 10. Germline values: CDR1 PRHDT, CDR2 FYEKMQ (reference sequence). The CDR3 runs to 15 residues. This chain's CDR3 is CASSPSTGWFTEAFF. The CDR3 DNA is TGTGCCAGCAGCCCCTCGACAGGGTGGTTCACTGAAGCTTTCTTT.